The 4 T cell receptor beta chains below were found in one sample sequenced in a study of blood T cell repertoires in COVID-19. Some clones are missing from TCRdb's copy, which holds only in-frame ones; the method was immunoSEQ multiplex PCR. The table includes roughly 150,000 clones, about 86% detected once. The sample comprised PBMCs or T cells enriched from blood (not recorded which). Every receptor here comes from a man aged 50 to 60 who had recovered from COVID-19.

This chain joins TRBV18 and TRBJ1-1; D is undetermined. Germline loops: CDR1 KGHSH, CDR2 LQKENI. Trimming took off 3 bases at V and 4 bases at J, with 12 bases between the two ends. The CDR3 consists of 14 residues. CDR3 DNA sequence: TGTGCCAGCTCACCCGGGAGTCGTGGCACTGAAGCTTTCTTT. Its protein product is CASSPGSRGTEAFF.

The V call is TRBV7-2, the J call TRBJ2-7, with D possibly matching TRBD2 (6 bases). Germline V gene lookup returns CDR1 SGHTA and CDR2 FQGNSA. The length of the CDR3 is 17 residues. Deletions cut 0 bases from V and 0 bases from J, with 15 bases between. Here the CDR3 reads CASSLASGTLSSYEQYF. CDR3 coding DNA: TGTGCCAGCAGCTTAGCCTCCGGGACTTTGAGCTCCTACGAGCAGTACTTC. The whole variable domain, filled in from reference TRBV7-2 and TRBJ2-7, reads GAGVSQSPSNKVTEKGKDVELRCDPISGHTALYWYRQSLGQGLEFLIYFQGNSAPDKSGLPSDRFSAERTGGSVSTLTIQRTQQEDSAVYLCASSLASGTLSSYEQYFGPGTRLTVT.

In this sample, this clone turned up once. V usage is TRBV3-1 (or the pseudogene TRBV3-2) and J usage is TRBJ1-2; 10 positions agree with TRBD1. CDR3 length: 15 amino acids. V lost 2 bases and J lost 5; bases outside the gene matches: 5. Germline lookup yields CDR1 LGHDT and CDR2 YNNKEL (reference sequence). CDR3 DNA: TGTGCCAGCAGCCAACCGGGACAGGGGAATTATGGCTACACCTTC. Protein product: CASSQPGQGNYGYTF.

The genes are TRBV6-5 and TRBJ2-7; 7 bases are shared with TRBD2. V lost 0 bases and J lost 2; bases outside the gene matches: 1. From germline, CDR1 is MNHEY and CDR2 SVGAGI. The CDR3 spans 14 residues. The CDR3 reads CASSYSRGAYEQYF. The CDR3 nucleotides read TGTGCCAGCAGTTACTCTCGGGGGGCCTACGAGCAGTACTTC.